This T cell receptor beta chain was documented in a study of OX40 agonist ivuxolimab in advanced cancers. Study-level background: Patients were dosed intravenously with ivuxolimab at 0.01 to 10 mg/kg every 2 weeks. Earlier treatment with anti-PD-1, anti-PD-L1 or anti-CTLA-4 was permitted, and 35% to 40% had received some.

About this clone itself: Antigen specificity is unknown.

Points from the study as a whole: On average, a greater number of expanded clones characterised CD8+ T cells relative to CD4+.

The junction had 8 bases not matched to a gene; V was cut back by 9 bases and J by 3 bases. In germline, CDR1 is LNHDA, CDR2 SQIVND (reference sequence). The CDR3 length is 14 residues. The method was immunoSEQ multiplex PCR; TCRdb's version includes in-frame clones alone and lacks a portion of them. The data hold 74,000 or so clones, with roughly 85% observed a single time. The sequences come from CD4+ or CD8+ T cells sorted from blood, collected in a trial of the OX40 agonist ivuxolimab. The sequence came from an adult with an advanced solid tumor such as melanoma, head and neck, liver or kidney cancer. The chain has TRBV19 and TRBJ2-3; 8 positions agree with TRBD2. The DNA of the CDR3 is TGTGCCAGCTCGCTTAGCGGGGTTACAGATACGCAGTATTTT. This translates into CASSLSGVTDTQYF. Full variable domain (remainder filled in from reference TRBV19 and TRBJ2-3): DGGITQSPKYLFRKEGQNVTLSCEQNLNHDAMYWYRQDPGQGLRLIYYSQIVNDFQKGDIAEGYSVSREKKESFPLTVTSAQKNPTAFYLCASSLSGVTDTQYFGPGTRLTVL.